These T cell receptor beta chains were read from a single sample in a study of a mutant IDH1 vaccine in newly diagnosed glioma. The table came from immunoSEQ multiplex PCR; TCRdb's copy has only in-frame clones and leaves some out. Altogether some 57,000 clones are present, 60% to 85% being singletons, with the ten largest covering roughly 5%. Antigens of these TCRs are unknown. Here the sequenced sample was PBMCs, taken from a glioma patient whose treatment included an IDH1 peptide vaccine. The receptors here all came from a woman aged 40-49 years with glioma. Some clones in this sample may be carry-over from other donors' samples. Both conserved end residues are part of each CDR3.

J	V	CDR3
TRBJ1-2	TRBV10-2	CASSEGALYYGYTF
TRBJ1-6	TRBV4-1	CASSQDPRGPRRNSPLHF
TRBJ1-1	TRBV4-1	CASTPGGLGGWAFF
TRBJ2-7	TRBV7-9	CASSWTTKNNEQYF
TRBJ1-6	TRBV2	CASTKDGSSYNSPLHF
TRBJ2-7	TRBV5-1	CASSFSTYSYEQYF
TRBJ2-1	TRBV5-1	CASSAGLAGPGSYNEQFF
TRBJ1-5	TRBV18	CASSPPTAVGGNQPQHF
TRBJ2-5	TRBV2	CARSVSSGGVETQYF
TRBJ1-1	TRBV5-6	CASSLLRGFSGAEAFF
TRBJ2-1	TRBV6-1	CASNTPEQFF
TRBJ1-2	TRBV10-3	CATTRQGPSMGYTF
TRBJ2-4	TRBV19	CASSMGVGNIQYF
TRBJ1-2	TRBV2	CASRGTPYGYTF
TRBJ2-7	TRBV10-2	CASLATPGQAYEQYF
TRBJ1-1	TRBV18	CASSPWQVETEAFF
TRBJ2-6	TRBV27	CASSFTASGANVLTF
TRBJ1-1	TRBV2	CASSEGRGLNTEAFF
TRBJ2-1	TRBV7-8	CASSLTAPGEARNEQFF
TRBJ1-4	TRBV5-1	CASSWMGGRELFF
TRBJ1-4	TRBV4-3	CASSHGTGANEKLFF
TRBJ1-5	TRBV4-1	CASSQYRGNQPQHF
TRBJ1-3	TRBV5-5	CASSLTGDFGNTIYF
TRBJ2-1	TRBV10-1	CASSEDPIGNEQFF
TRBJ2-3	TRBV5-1	CASSKEDSSTDTQYF
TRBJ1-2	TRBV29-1	CSVEGGNFKGYTF
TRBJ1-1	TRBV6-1	CASSEGPGMNTEAFF
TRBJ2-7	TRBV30	CAWSVQGLGRGWEQYF
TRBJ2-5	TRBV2	CASSLTGTSQETQYF
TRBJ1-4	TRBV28	CASSRGVEKLFF